This TCR beta chain comes out of a study of blood T cell repertoires in COVID-19. Study summary: PBMCs, B-cell-depleted T cells, or T cells provided the cDNA or gDNA that made up the material.

Only in-frame clones appear in the TCRdb table, and some are missing; sequencing was by immunoSEQ multiplex PCR. Of hundreds of thousands of clones listed, around 84% are singletons. The V gene's germline CDR1 is MNHEY and CDR2 SMNVEV (reference sequence). Trimming cost V 3 bases and J 7 bases; bases outside gene matches: 7. The CDR3 is 16 residues long. Sequenced sample: peripheral blood. The chain links TRBV27 to TRBJ1-6, with 9 nucleotides matching TRBD1. This TCR came from a man aged 50 or older with acute or convalescent COVID-19. For the CDR3, the DNA is TGTGCCAGCAGTTTCCCTAGGACAGGGGCAAATTCACCCCTCCACTTT. Protein: CASSFPRTGANSPLHF.